The 25 T cell receptor beta chains below all came from one sample that was sequenced in a study of cytomegalovirus exposure and HLA in healthy donors. PCR amplification relied on 60 Vbeta primers (plus 13 Jbeta primers). Libraries were prepared by immunoSEQ multiplex PCR; TCRdb keeps only in-frame clonotypes and omits some of them. The sample consists of roughly 60,000 clones, 75% to 80% of them appearing once. Sequenced material: PBMCs. The receptor source for this set is a female donor in good health and CMV-seronegative.

This sequence joins TRBV29-1 and TRBJ2-5; D unresolved. Germline V gene lookup returns CDR1 SQVTM and CDR2 ANQGSEA. CDR3 length: 12 amino acids. V lost 5 bases, J lost 5 bases, and 12 bases lay in between. This CDR3 reads CSVITAVETQYF. The CDR3 nucleotides read TGCAGCGTTATTACGGCGGTGGAGACCCAGTACTTC.

The chain links TRBV19 to TRBJ2-7; a possible D gene is TRBD1 (6 bases). V gave up 6 bases and J gave up 5 bases, with 14 bases separating them. There are 13 residues in the CDR3. CDR1 is LNHDA, CDR2 SQIVND, per germline (reference sequence). The CDR3 DNA sequence: TGTGCCAGTAGGCCTACAGGGTATAACGAGCAGTACTTC. It codes for CASRPTGYNEQYF.

The chain couples TRBV14 to TRBJ2-7, with TRBD2 identical over 9 bases. Trimming at V came to 8 bases and at J to 4 bases, leaving 12 bases not matched to a gene. Germline assignment: CDR1 SGHDN and CDR2 FVKESK. The length of the CDR3 is 15 residues. CDR3 sequence: CASLPASGTVYEQYF. The CDR3 coding sequence is TGTGCCAGCTTACCGGCTAGCGGGACTGTTTACGAGCAGTACTTC. Full variable domain (missing parts from reference TRBV14 and TRBJ2-7): EAGVTQFPSHSVIEKGQTVTLRCDPISGHDNLYWYRRVMGKEIKFLLHFVKESKQDESGMPNNRFLAERTGGTYSTLKVQPAELEDSGVYFCASLPASGTVYEQYFGPGTRLTVT.

This sequence joins TRBV6-6 and TRBJ1-2; 11 bases align to TRBD1. The CDR3 covers 16 residues. The V and J ends lost 4 bases and 6 bases, in that order; junction bases with no gene match: 10. CDR1 is MNHNY and CDR2 is SVGAGI in the germline V gene (reference sequence). The CDR3 is CASSSQGQGARHGYTF. In nucleotides, the CDR3 is TGTGCCAGCAGTTCTCAAGGACAGGGGGCAAGGCATGGCTACACCTTC.

CDR3 sequence reads: CASGLGGVNEQFF. The CDR3 coding sequence is TGTGCTAGTGGACTAGGGGGGGTCAATGAGCAGTTCTTC. The chain uses TRBV12-5 and TRBJ2-1; weak D call: TRBD2 (7 bases). Trimming took off 6 bases at V and 6 bases at J, with 12 bases between the two ends. Germline CDR1 is LGHNT and CDR2 is FRNRAP. The length of the CDR3 is 13 residues.

The chain recombines TRBV19 with TRBJ2-1; 10 positions match TRBD1. The germline V gene encodes CDR1 LNHDA and CDR2 SQIVND (reference sequence). The CDR3 loop spans 15 amino acids. The V and J ends lost 4 bases and 5 bases, in that order; junction bases with no gene match: 5. For the CDR3, the DNA is TGTGCCAGTAGTAGAGACAGGGGGCTCGACAATGAGCAGTTCTTC. The encoded protein is CASSRDRGLDNEQFF. Supplemented by reference TRBV19 and TRBJ2-1, the full variable domain reads DGGITQSPKYLFRKEGQNVTLSCEQNLNHDAMYWYRQDPGQGLRLIYYSQIVNDFQKGDIAEGYSVSREKKESFPLTVTSAQKNPTAFYLCASSRDRGLDNEQFFGPGTRLTVL.

The chain uses TRBV6-1 and TRBJ1-2, with a possible D match to TRBD1 (5 bases). Trimming removed 1 base at V and 4 bases at J, with 10 bases between. CDR3 length equals 14 residues. Germline V lookup: CDR1 MNHNS, CDR2 SASEGT. The CDR3 spells CASSEGQRGYGYTF. The CDR3 DNA reads TGTGCCAGCAGTGAAGGACAGAGAGGCTATGGCTACACCTTC.

This rearrangement joins TRBV11-2 to TRBJ1-2; TRBD1 matches at 9 bases. V lost 1 base, J lost 6 bases, and 12 bases stayed unmatched. Germline-derived CDR1 and CDR2 are SGHAT and FQNNGV. This CDR3 is built from 17 residues. The CDR3, as DNA: TGTGCCAGCAGCTTAGTACCTCCGGGACAGGGAGGCCATGGCTACACCTTC. Translating it yields CASSLVPPGQGGHGYTF.

V usage is TRBV13 and J usage is TRBJ2-7; 14 bases are shared with TRBD2. The V and J ends lost 5 bases and 2 bases, in that order; junction bases with no gene match: 5. Germline V lookup: CDR1 PRHDT, CDR2 FYEKMQ (reference sequence). The CDR3 length is 16 residues. The CDR3 nucleotides read TGTGCCAGCAGCGCCCGGGGACTAGCGGGGGCCTACGAGCAGTACTTC. Protein product: CASSARGLAGAYEQYF. Combining the CDR3 with reference TRBV13 and TRBJ2-7 gives the whole variable domain AAGVIQSPRHLIKEKRETATLKCYPIPRHDTVYWYQQGPGQDPQFLISFYEKMQSDKGSIPDRFSAQQFSDYHSELNMSSLELGDSALYFCASSARGLAGAYEQYFGPGTRLTVT.

The chain uses TRBV6-1 and TRBJ1-4; D is undetermined. V lost 3 bases to trimming and J lost 8 bases, with 7 bases between them. The CDR3 runs 12 residues. CDR1 and CDR2 from the germline V gene are MNHNS and SASEGT. The CDR3 nucleotides are TGTGCCAGCAGTGAGAGAGGGGAAAAACTGTTTTTT. Translation gives CASSERGEKLFF.

This clone was recorded once. The V and J genes are TRBV5-1 and TRBJ2-7; TRBD1 might be the D (5 bases). The CDR3 is 13 residues long. Trimming removed 6 bases at V and 4 bases at J, with 14 bases between. Germline V gene lookup returns CDR1 SGHRS and CDR2 YFSETQ. CDR3: CASTLTTGYEQYF. In DNA, the CDR3 is TGCGCCAGCACCCTAACCACAGGATACGAGCAGTACTTC.

This clone showed up just once. The CDR3 sequence: CATKRGDYGYTF. The CDR3 DNA sequence: TGTGCCACCAAGCGGGGGGACTATGGCTACACCTTC. The chain has TRBV27 and TRBJ1-2; weak D call: TRBD1 (5 bases). This CDR3 contains 12 residues. V was pared by 10 bases and J by 3 bases, with 12 bases between. CDR1 is MNHEY and CDR2 is SMNVEV in the germline V gene (reference sequence).

The rearrangement links TRBV28 to TRBJ1-5; perhaps TRBD1 as D (6 bases). From germline, CDR1 is MDHEN and CDR2 SYDVKM. This CDR3 contains 15 residues. Trimming removed 3 bases at V and 0 bases at J, with 9 bases between. The CDR3 reads CASSFAGASNQPQHF. CDR3 DNA sequence: TGTGCCAGCAGTTTTGCGGGGGCTAGCAATCAGCCCCAGCATTTT. Full variable domain (rest looked up from reference TRBV28 and TRBJ1-5): DVKVTQSSRYLVKRTGEKVFLECVQDMDHENMFWYRQDPGLGLRLIYFSYDVKMKEKGDIPEGYSVSREKKERFSLILESASTNQTSMYLCASSFAGASNQPQHFGDGTRLSIL.

The chain links TRBV2 to TRBJ1-1; 7 nucleotides align to TRBD1. J gave up 8 bases and V 5 bases, and 5 bases lay outside the gene matches. CDR3 size: 12 residues. Germline lookup yields CDR1 SNHLY and CDR2 FYNNEI. The chain's CDR3 is CASSSTGREAFF. As DNA, the CDR3 is TGTGCCAGCAGTTCGACAGGGCGAGAAGCTTTCTTT.

The chain recombines TRBV6-6 with TRBJ2-1; TRBD2 matches at 10 bases. With V trimmed by 4 bases and J by 7 bases, 4 bases remained unmatched. The CDR3 is 14 amino acids. Germline CDR1 is MNHNY and CDR2 is SVGAGI (reference sequence). The CDR3 DNA follows: TGTGCCAGCAGTTCCAGCGGGGGGGCAAATGAGCAGTTCTTC. Residues: CASSSSGGANEQFF.

V gene TRBV4-2 combines with J gene TRBJ1-1; D gene unclear. The germline V and J ends were trimmed by 0 bases and 10 bases, with 12 bases remaining between them. This CDR3 region has 13 residues. Germline V CDR1 and CDR2: LGHNA, YNFKEQ. The chain's CDR3 is CASSQDGRDVAFF. The CDR3 DNA is TGTGCCAGCAGCCAAGATGGGCGTGACGTAGCTTTCTTT.

This clone was observed a few times. The V gene is TRBV4-2, the J gene TRBJ2-2; D might be TRBD2 (7 bases). The CDR3 has 17 amino acids. V gave up 1 base and J gave up 7 bases, with 19 bases separating them. In germline, CDR1 is LGHNA, CDR2 YNFKEQ. The CDR3 is CASSQAAAGARFGELFF. The CDR3 DNA sequence: TGTGCCAGCAGCCAAGCCGCGGCGGGGGCGCGCTTCGGGGAGCTGTTTTTT.

The J gene is TRBJ2-1, the V gene TRBV7-2; D is uncertain. From germline, CDR1 is SGHTA and CDR2 FQGNSA. There are 13 residues in the CDR3. V lost 3 bases to trimming and J lost 10 bases, with 13 bases between them. The CDR3 spells CASSFSSTGEQFF. The CDR3 nucleotides are TGTGCCAGCAGCTTTTCCTCGACCGGGGAGCAGTTCTTC.

The V and J genes are TRBV2 and TRBJ1-5; D not resolved. Looked up from germline, CDR1 is SNHLY and CDR2 is FYNNEI. V lost 6 bases and J 2 bases, leaving 8 bases between the germline ends. The CDR3 has 13 residues. The CDR3 DNA sequence: TGTGCCAGCAGGATCACAGGCAATCAGCCCCAGCATTTT. Translating it yields CASRITGNQPQHF.

The chain joins TRBV19 to TRBJ2-1, with 7 bases that match TRBD2. Per germline, CDR1 LNHDA and CDR2 SQIVND (reference sequence). Trimming at V came to 1 base and at J to 6 bases, leaving 0 bases not matched to a gene. CDR3 length: 13 residues. In DNA form, the CDR3 reads TGTGCCAGTAGTATAGGGGGGGGCAATGAGCAGTTCTTC. Its translation: CASSIGGGNEQFF.

The CDR3 loop reads CASSLGGLLTSYGYTF. For the CDR3, the DNA is TGTGCCAGCAGCTTAGGCGGTCTGCTGACGAGCTATGGCTACACCTTC. The chain has TRBV7-2 and TRBJ1-2; D uncertain. V dropped 1 base and J dropped 4 bases, with 16 bases sitting between them. Germline assignment: CDR1 SGHTA and CDR2 FQGNSA. This CDR3 region has 16 residues.

This clone was seen only a few times. The chain carries TRBV18 and TRBJ2-7, with a tentative D call TRBD1 (6 bases). Germline V gene lookup returns CDR1 KGHSH and CDR2 LQKENI. The CDR3 has 13 residues. Trimming took 0 bases from V and 9 from J, leaving 12 bases between them. The CDR3 nucleotides read TGTGCCAGCTCACCACCGCCAGGGGTCTGGCAGTACTTC. As protein: CASSPPPGVWQYF.

This clone was detected a few times. The chain employs TRBV19 and TRBJ1-5; D is undetermined. Trimming removed 3 bases from V and 1 base from J, with 16 bases in between. The germline V gene has CDR1 LNHDA and CDR2 SQIVND (reference sequence). The CDR3 spans 17 residues. The CDR3, as DNA: TGTGCCAGTAGTATTAGGGCGGGCGTTTGGAGCAATCAGCCCCAGCATTTT. Translated, it gives CASSIRAGVWSNQPQHF.

The DNA for the CDR3 is TGTGCCTGGGCCACTTGGGGACAGGGGATTCCCTATGGCTACACCTTC. Translation gives CAWATWGQGIPYGYTF. The V call is TRBV30, the J call TRBJ1-2, with 10 positions matching TRBD1. The V segment lost 5 bases and the J segment 4 bases; nucleotides outside the gene matches: 13. Germline lookup yields CDR1 GTSNPN and CDR2 SVGIG (reference sequence). CDR3 size: 16 residues.

The chain recombines TRBV7-8 with TRBJ2-5; 7 bases are a match to TRBD1. The trim removed 3 bases at V and 5 bases at J, leaving 9 bases unmatched. This CDR3 spans 15 amino acids. Germline V gene data show CDR1 as SGHVS and CDR2 as FQNEAQ. The CDR3 region is CASSLERGLRETQYF. CDR3 nucleotides: TGTGCCAGCAGCTTGGAGAGGGGGCTCAGGGAGACCCAGTACTTC. Together with reference TRBV7-8 and TRBJ2-5, the CDR3 gives the full variable domain: GAGVSQSPRYKVAKRGQDVALRCDPISGHVSLFWYQQALGQGPEFLTYFQNEAQLDKSGLPSDRFFAERPEGSVSTLKIQRTQQEDSAVYLCASSLERGLRETQYFGPGTRLLVL.